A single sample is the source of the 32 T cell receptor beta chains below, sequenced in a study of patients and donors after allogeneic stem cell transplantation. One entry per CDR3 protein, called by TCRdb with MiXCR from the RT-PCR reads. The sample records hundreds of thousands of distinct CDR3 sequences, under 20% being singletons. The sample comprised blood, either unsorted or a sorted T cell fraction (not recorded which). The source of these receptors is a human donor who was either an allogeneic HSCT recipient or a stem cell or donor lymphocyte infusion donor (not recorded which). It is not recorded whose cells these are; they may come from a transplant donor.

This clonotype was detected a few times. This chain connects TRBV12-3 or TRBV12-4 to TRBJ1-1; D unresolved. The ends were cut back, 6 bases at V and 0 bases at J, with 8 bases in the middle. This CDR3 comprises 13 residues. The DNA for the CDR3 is TGTGCCAGCAGCCACCTGGTGAACACTGAAGCTTTCTTT. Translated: CASSHLVNTEAFF.

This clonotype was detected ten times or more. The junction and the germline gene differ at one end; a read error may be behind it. The CDR3 here is CASSPRLAGNTGELFF. CDR3 bases: TGCGCCAGCAGCCCGAGACTAGCGGGGAACACCGGGGAGCTGTTTTTT. The chain carries TRBV7-6 and TRBJ2-2, with TRBD2 matching 10 bases. From germline, CDR1 is SGHVS and CDR2 FNYEAQ. This CDR3 has 16 residues. Together with reference TRBV7-6 and TRBJ2-2, the CDR3 gives the full variable domain: GAGVSQSPRYKVTKRGQDVALRCDPISGHVSLYWYRQALGQGPEFLTYFNYEAQQDKSGLPNDRFSAERPEGSISTLTIQRTEQRDSAMYRCASSPRLAGNTGELFFGEGSRLTVL.

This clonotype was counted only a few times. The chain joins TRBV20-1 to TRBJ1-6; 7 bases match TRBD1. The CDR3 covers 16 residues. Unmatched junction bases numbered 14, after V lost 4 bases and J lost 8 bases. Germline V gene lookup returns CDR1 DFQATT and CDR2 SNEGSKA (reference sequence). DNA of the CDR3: TGCAGTGCTACCTGGACGAACAGGGGAAAAGATTCACCCCTCCACTTT. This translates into CSATWTNRGKDSPLHF.

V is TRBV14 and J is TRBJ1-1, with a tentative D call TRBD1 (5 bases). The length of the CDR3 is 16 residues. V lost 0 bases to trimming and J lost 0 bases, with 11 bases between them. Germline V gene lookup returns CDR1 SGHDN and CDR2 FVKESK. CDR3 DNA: TGTGCCAGCAGCCAAGATGGGGGGTACTTGAACACTGAAGCTTTCTTT. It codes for CASSQDGGYLNTEAFF.

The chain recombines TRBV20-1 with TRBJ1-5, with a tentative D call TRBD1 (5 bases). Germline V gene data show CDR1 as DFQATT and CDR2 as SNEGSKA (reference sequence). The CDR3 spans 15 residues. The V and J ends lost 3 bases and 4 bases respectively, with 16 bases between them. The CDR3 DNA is TGCAGTGCTAGTACGGCCCAGGGTGGAAATCAGCCCCAGCATTTT. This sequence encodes CSASTAQGGNQPQHF.

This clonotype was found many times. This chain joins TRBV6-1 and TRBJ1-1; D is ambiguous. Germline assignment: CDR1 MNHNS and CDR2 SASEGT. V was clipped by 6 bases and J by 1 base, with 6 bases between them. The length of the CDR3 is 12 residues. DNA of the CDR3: TGTGCCAGCAGGGACGGGAACACTGAAGCTTTCTTT. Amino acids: CASRDGNTEAFF.

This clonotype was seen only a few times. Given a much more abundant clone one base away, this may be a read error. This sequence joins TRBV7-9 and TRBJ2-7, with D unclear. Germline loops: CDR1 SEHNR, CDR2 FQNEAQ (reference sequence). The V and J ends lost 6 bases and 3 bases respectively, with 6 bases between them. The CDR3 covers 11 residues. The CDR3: CASSTNYEQYF. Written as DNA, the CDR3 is TGTGCCAGCAGTACCAACTACGAGCAGTACTTC.

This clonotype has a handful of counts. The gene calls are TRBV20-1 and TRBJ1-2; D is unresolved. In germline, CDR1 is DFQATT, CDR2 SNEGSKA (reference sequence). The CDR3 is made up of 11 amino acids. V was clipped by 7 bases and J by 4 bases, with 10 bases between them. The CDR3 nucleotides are TGCAGTGTCCCCTGGGGCTATGGCTACACCTTC. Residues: CSVPWGYGYTF.

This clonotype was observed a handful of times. CDR3 sequence reads: CATSGIPTDTQYF. In nucleotides, the CDR3 is TGTGCCACCTCCGGGATACCCACAGATACGCAGTATTTT. The chain links TRBV24-1 to TRBJ2-3, with D maybe TRBD2 (5 bases). V gave up 9 bases and J gave up 2 bases, with 11 bases separating them. CDR3 length equals 13 residues. The V gene's germline CDR1 is KGHDR and CDR2 SFDVKD.

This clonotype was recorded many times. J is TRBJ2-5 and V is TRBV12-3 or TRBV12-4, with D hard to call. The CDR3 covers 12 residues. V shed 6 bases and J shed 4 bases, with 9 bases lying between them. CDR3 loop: CASSRTRETQYF. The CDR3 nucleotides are TGTGCCAGCAGCCGCACACGAGAGACCCAGTACTTC.

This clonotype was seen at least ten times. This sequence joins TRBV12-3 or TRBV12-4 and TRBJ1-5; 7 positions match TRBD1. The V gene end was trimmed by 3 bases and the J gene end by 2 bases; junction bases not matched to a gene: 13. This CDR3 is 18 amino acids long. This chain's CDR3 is CASSFRQGSWEGNQPQHF. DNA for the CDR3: TGTGCCAGCAGTTTTCGACAGGGAAGCTGGGAGGGCAATCAGCCCCAGCATTTT.

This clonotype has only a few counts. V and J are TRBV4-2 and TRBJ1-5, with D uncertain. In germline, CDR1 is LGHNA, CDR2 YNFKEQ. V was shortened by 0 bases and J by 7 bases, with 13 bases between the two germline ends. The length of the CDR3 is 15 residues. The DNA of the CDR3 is TGTGCCAGCAGCCAAGATAGCGGGCGTGGACAGCCCCAGCATTTT. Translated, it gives CASSQDSGRGQPQHF.

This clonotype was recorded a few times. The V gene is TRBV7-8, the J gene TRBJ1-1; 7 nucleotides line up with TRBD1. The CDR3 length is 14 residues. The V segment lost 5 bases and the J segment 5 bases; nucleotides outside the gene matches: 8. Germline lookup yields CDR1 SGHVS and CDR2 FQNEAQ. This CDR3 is CASSTRQGGTEAFF. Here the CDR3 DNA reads TGTGCCAGCAGCACCAGACAGGGTGGGACTGAAGCTTTCTTT.

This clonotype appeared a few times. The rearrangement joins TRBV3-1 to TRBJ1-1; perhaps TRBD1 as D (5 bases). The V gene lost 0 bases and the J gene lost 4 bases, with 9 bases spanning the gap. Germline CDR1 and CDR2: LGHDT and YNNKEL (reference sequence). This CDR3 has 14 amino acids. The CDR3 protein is CASSQDPQGTEAFF. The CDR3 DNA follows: TGTGCCAGCAGCCAAGATCCCCAGGGCACTGAAGCTTTCTTT.

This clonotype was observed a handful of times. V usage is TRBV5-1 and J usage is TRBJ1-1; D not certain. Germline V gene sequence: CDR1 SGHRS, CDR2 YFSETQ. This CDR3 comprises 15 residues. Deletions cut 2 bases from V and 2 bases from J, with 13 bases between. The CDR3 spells CASSLGAPLNTEAFF. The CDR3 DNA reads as TGCGCCAGCAGCTTAGGAGCGCCCCTAAACACTGAAGCTTTCTTT.

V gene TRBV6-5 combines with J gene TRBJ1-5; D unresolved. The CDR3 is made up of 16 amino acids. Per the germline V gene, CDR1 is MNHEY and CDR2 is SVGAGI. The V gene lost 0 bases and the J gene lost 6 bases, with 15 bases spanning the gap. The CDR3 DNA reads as TGTGCCAGCAGTTACTCAGGACGGCCTCGGGGTCAGCCCCAGCATTTT. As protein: CASSYSGRPRGQPQHF.

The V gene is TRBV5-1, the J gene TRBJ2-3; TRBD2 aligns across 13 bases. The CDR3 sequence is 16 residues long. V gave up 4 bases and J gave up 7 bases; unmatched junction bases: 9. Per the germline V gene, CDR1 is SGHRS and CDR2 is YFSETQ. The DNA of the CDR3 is TGCGCCAGCAGCCGAATACTAGCGGGGGGGCGAAATACGCAGTATTTT. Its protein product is CASSRILAGGRNTQYF.

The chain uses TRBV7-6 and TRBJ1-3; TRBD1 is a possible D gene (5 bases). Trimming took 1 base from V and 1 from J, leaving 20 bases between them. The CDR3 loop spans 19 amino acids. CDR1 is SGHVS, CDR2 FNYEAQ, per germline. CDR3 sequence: CASSLGDGWGSRSGNTIYF. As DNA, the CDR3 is TGTGCCAGCAGCTTAGGGGACGGATGGGGGTCCCGGTCTGGAAACACCATATATTTT.

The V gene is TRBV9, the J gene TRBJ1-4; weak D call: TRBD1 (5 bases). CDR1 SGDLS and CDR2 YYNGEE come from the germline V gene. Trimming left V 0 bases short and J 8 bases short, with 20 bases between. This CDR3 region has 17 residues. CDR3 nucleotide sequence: TGTGCCAGCAGCGTAGCCCCTACCCCGGGGCACGGGGAAAAACTGTTTTTT. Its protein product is CASSVAPTPGHGEKLFF.

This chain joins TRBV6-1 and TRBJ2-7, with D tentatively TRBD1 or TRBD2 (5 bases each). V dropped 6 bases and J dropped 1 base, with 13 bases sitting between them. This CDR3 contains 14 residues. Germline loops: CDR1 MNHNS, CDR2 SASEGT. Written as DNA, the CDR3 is TGTGCCAGCAGGGGGACCCTCGGGTCCTACGAGCAGTACTTC. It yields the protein CASRGTLGSYEQYF.

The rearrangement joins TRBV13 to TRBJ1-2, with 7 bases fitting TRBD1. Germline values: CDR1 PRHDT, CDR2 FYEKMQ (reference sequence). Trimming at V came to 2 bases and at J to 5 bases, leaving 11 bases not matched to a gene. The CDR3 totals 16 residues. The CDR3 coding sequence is TGTGCCAGCAGCTTAAGGGCAGGGGGACCTCGGTATGGCTACACCTTC. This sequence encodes CASSLRAGGPRYGYTF.

The CDR3 is CASSLSLGEQYF. The CDR3 nucleotides read TGTGCCAGCAGTTTAAGCCTCGGTGAGCAGTACTTC. This chain connects TRBV28 to TRBJ2-7; D remains unclear. Germline loops: CDR1 MDHEN, CDR2 SYDVKM. CDR3 length equals 12 residues. V was clipped by 2 bases and J by 7 bases, with 9 bases between them.

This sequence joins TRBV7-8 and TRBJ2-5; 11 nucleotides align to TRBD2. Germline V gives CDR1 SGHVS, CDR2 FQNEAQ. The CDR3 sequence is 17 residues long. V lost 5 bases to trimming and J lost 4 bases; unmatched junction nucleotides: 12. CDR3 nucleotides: TGTGCCAGCAGCCCCATTAGTGTAGCGGGAGGGAGAGAGACCCAGTACTTC. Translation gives CASSPISVAGGRETQYF. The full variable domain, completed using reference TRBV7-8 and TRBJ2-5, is GAGVSQSPRYKVAKRGQDVALRCDPISGHVSLFWYQQALGQGPEFLTYFQNEAQLDKSGLPSDRFFAERPEGSVSTLKIQRTQQEDSAVYLCASSPISVAGGRETQYFGPGTRLLVL.

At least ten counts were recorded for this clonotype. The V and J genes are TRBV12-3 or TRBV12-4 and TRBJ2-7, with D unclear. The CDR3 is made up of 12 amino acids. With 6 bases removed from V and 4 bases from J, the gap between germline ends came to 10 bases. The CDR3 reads CASSQMAYEQYF. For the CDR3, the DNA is TGTGCCAGCAGCCAAATGGCGTACGAGCAGTACTTC.

Written as DNA, the CDR3 is TGCAGTGCTTCGAAACGGATCGGGGGGTGGGGAGATACGCAGTATTTT. Amino acid sequence: CSASKRIGGWGDTQYF. V is TRBV20-1 and J is TRBJ2-3, with 7 positions matching TRBD2. The junction had 16 bases not matched to a gene; V was cut back by 5 bases and J by 5 bases. This CDR3 region has 16 residues. The V gene's germline CDR1 is DFQATT and CDR2 SNEGSKA (reference sequence).

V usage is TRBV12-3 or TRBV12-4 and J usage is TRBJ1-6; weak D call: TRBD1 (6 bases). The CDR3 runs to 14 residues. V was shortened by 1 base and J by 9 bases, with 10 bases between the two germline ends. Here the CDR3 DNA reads TGTGCCAGCAGTTTAGACAGGGCCAGTTCACCCCTCCACTTT. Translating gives CASSLDRASSPLHF.

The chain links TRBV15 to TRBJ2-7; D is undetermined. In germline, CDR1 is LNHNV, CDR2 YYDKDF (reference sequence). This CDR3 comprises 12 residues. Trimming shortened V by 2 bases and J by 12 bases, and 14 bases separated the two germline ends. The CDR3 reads CATSRNEGYWYF. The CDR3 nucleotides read TGTGCCACCAGCAGAAATGAAGGGTATTGGTACTTC. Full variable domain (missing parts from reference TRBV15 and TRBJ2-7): DAMVIQNPRYQVTQFGKPVTLSCSQTLNHNVMYWYQQKSSQAPKLLFHYYDKDFNNEADTPDNFQSRRPNTSFCFLDIRSPGLGDTAMYLCATSRNEGYWYFGPGTRLTVT.

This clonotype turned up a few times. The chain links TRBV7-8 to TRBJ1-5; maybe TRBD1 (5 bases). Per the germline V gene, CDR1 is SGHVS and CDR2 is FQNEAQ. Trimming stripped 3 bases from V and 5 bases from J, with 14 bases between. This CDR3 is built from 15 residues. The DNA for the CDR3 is TGTGCCAGCAGCTTGACCCGGGGGTTGGATCAGCCCCAGCATTTT. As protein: CASSLTRGLDQPQHF.

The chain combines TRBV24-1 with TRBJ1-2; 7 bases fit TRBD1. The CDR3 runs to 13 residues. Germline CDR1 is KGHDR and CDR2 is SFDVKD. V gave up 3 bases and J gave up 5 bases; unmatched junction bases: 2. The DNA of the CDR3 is TGTGCCACCAGTGATCCGGGACAGTATGGCTACACCTTC. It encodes CATSDPGQYGYTF.

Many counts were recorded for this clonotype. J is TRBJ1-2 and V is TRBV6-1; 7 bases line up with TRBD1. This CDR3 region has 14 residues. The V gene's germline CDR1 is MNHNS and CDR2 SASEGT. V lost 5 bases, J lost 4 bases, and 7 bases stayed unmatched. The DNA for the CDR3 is TGTGCCAGCAGTCCCAACAGGGGAATCTATGGCTACACCTTC. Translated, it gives CASSPNRGIYGYTF.

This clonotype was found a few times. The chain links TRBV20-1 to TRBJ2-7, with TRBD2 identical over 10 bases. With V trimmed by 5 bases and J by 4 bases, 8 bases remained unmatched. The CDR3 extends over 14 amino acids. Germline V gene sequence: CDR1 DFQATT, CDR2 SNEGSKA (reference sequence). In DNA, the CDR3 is TGCAGTGCTCGGCATAGCGGGGGGTATTACGAGCAGTACTTC. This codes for CSARHSGGYYEQYF.

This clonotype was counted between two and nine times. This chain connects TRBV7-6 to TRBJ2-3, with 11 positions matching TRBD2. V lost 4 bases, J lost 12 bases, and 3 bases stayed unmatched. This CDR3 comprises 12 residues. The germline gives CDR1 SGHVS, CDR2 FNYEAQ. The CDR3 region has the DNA TGTGCCAGCAGCTCTAGCGGGGGGTCCCAGTATTTT. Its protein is CASSSSGGSQYF.